The next 17 T cell receptor beta chains were all read from a single sample in a study of control samples from healthy donors and cancer patients. TCRdb's copy holds only in-frame clones and misses some; the assay was immunoSEQ multiplex PCR. The table has about 130,000 clones, more than 85% seen once. The specimen sequenced was blood. Receptor source: a man aged 18 to 29 in good health.

The chain carries TRBV18 and TRBJ2-7; TRBD1 aligns across 9 bases. Germline loops: CDR1 KGHSH, CDR2 LQKENI. Trimming took 4 bases from V and 3 from J; bases not matched to a gene: 13. This CDR3 is 17 amino acids long. CDR3: CASSRLPVGTGNYEQYF. CDR3 nucleotide sequence: TGTGCCAGCTCACGTCTTCCCGTCGGGACAGGGAACTACGAGCAGTACTTC.

This chain joins TRBV6-6 and TRBJ1-1, with D possibly TRBD1 on 5 matching bases. This CDR3 contains 13 residues. The ends were cut back, 6 bases at V and 5 bases at J, with 13 bases in the middle. Germline V lookup: CDR1 MNHNY, CDR2 SVGAGI (reference sequence). The CDR3 region has the DNA TGTGCCAGCAGCCCCCCCCAGGGTACTGAAGCTTTCTTT. Translated: CASSPPQGTEAFF.

The chain is built from TRBV9 and TRBJ1-1, with TRBD1 identical over 7 bases. V dropped 7 bases and J dropped 10; count of bases not matched to a gene: 16. CDR3 length: 14 amino acids. Germline CDR1 SGDLS, CDR2 YYNGEE. CDR3 nucleotides: TGTGCCAGCGGGGGGGACAGCGGCTTAGGAGTAGCTTTCTTT. Translating it yields CASGGDSGLGVAFF.

The genes are TRBV7-3 and TRBJ2-7; weak D call: TRBD2 (5 bases). V lost 1 base and J 2 bases, leaving 15 bases between the germline ends. Germline lookup yields CDR1 SGHTA and CDR2 FQGTGA. This CDR3 has 16 amino acids. For the CDR3, the DNA is TGTGCCAGCAGCTTAAGTGCCGGACCCGGGACCTACGAGCAGTACTTC. Protein: CASSLSAGPGTYEQYF.

Comment on this clone: Its ends do not fully match the called genes, so a read error is possible. V usage is TRBV15 and J usage is TRBJ2-3; 11 nucleotides align to TRBD2. The CDR3 is made up of 15 amino acids. Germline CDR1 reads LNHNV; CDR2 reads YYDKDF (reference sequence). The CDR3 nucleotides read TGTGCCACCAGTCTAGCGGGGGGAACCACAAATACGCAGTATTTT. This codes for CATSLAGGTTNTQYF.

The chain employs TRBV20-1 and TRBJ1-4; no clear D gene. This CDR3 comprises 15 residues. The germline gives CDR1 DFQATT, CDR2 SNEGSKA (reference sequence). Trimming stripped 3 bases from V and 8 bases from J, with 19 bases between. This CDR3 is CSASSDISYGEKLFF. The CDR3 DNA reads as TGCAGTGCTAGTTCCGATATAAGCTACGGGGAAAAACTGTTTTTT.

The rearrangement uses TRBV11-1 and TRBJ2-1, with TRBD2 as a possible D gene (5 bases). Between the trimmed V and J ends, which lost 3 bases and 8 bases, there was a span of 14 bases. The CDR3 sequence is 14 residues long. Germline CDR1 and CDR2: SGHAT and FQDESV (reference sequence). CDR3 loop: CASSFSSGVYEQFF. The CDR3 nucleotides are TGTGCCAGCAGCTTCAGTTCCGGGGTCTATGAGCAGTTCTTC.

This clone occurred once. In DNA, the CDR3 is TGTGCCAGCAGCTTCGAGGGGGCGCAGTATACTGAGCAGTTCTTC. It translates to CASSFEGAQYTEQFF. V and J are TRBV5-8 and TRBJ2-1, with 7 bases matching TRBD1. V lost 2 bases and J lost 9; bases outside the gene matches: 11. The CDR3 runs 15 residues. Germline CDR1 and CDR2: SGHTS and YDEGEE.

The chain uses TRBV7-9 and TRBJ1-6, with 7 nucleotides matching TRBD1. In germline, CDR1 is SEHNR, CDR2 FQNEAQ (reference sequence). The junction had 14 bases not matched to a gene; V was cut back by 5 bases and J by 10 bases. The CDR3 totals 16 residues. The CDR3 here is CASSLGGLSGKSPLHF. The CDR3 DNA is TGTGCCAGCAGCCTAGGGGGCCTTTCTGGAAAATCACCCCTCCACTTT.

This sequence joins TRBV5-1 and TRBJ1-2; D is unresolved. The V gene's germline CDR1 is SGHRS and CDR2 YFSETQ. The CDR3 consists of 17 residues. V lost 0 bases and J lost 0, with 15 bases in between. CDR3 sequence reads: CASSLARKGPANYGYTF. The CDR3 DNA reads as TGCGCCAGCAGCTTGGCTAGAAAAGGACCGGCTAACTATGGCTACACCTTC.

The chain has TRBV6-1 and TRBJ1-5; D not certain. The CDR3 runs 11 residues. Trimming stripped 3 bases from V and 11 bases from J, with 8 bases between. In germline, CDR1 is MNHNS, CDR2 SASEGT. The CDR3 DNA reads as TGTGCCAGCAGTGATGGTCCGACCCAGCATTTT. It codes for CASSDGPTQHF.

The genes are TRBV25-1 and TRBJ2-1; D is perhaps TRBD1 or TRBD2 (5 bases each). V lost 2 bases, J lost 6 bases, and 14 bases lay in between. The CDR3 spans 15 residues. Germline V lookup: CDR1 MGHDK, CDR2 SYGVNS. The CDR3 is CASSEQVVRGNEQFF. CDR3 nucleotide sequence: TGTGCCAGCAGTGAACAGGTGGTGAGGGGCAATGAGCAGTTCTTC.

The chain has TRBV7-2 and TRBJ2-7; 10 bases match TRBD2. CDR3 length: 14 amino acids. The germline gives CDR1 SGHTA, CDR2 FQGNSA. Trimming cost V 2 bases and J 5 bases; bases outside gene matches: 3. CDR3 sequence reads: CASSLSLAGDEQYF. The CDR3 region has the DNA TGTGCCAGCAGCTTAAGTCTAGCGGGGGACGAGCAGTACTTC.

The V gene is TRBV29-1, the J gene TRBJ1-5, with 10 bases identical to TRBD1. The CDR3 consists of 15 residues. Per germline, CDR1 SQVTM and CDR2 ANQGSEA. V dropped 4 bases and J dropped 4; count of bases not matched to a gene: 7. This chain's CDR3 is CSVGGTGEMNQPQHF. The CDR3 nucleotides are TGCAGCGTTGGTGGGACAGGGGAAATGAATCAGCCCCAGCATTTT.

This chain connects TRBV6-4 to TRBJ1-2; D remains unclear. Trimming cost V 0 bases and J 8 bases, with 7 bases left between them. CDR3 size: 12 residues. Germline assignment: CDR1 MRHNA and CDR2 SNTAGT. The DNA of the CDR3 is TGTGCCAGCAGTGACTCCAGACGAGGCTACACCTTC. As protein: CASSDSRRGYTF.

The rearrangement joins TRBV5-5 to TRBJ1-5, with 8 bases aligning to TRBD1. V dropped 0 bases and J dropped 6; count of bases not matched to a gene: 8. This CDR3 spans 16 amino acids. Germline values: CDR1 SGHKS, CDR2 YYEKEE (reference sequence). Written as DNA, the CDR3 is TGTGCCAGCAGCTTGGTCGGGACAGGTAACTCTCAGCCCCAGCATTTT. Translation: CASSLVGTGNSQPQHF.

The table lists this clone with a count of one. The chain has TRBV19 and TRBJ1-2, with D hard to call. The CDR3 is 14 amino acids. Trimming shortened V by 0 bases and J by 1 base, and 6 bases separated the two germline ends. Germline assignment: CDR1 LNHDA and CDR2 SQIVND (reference sequence). The CDR3 DNA reads as TGTGCCAGTAGTATAGATTTCCGTAACTATGGCTACACCTTC. Protein product: CASSIDFRNYGYTF.